The clone carrying this T cell receptor (beta chain) was observed at least ten times. The sample is drawn from a study of T cells after yellow fever vaccination. This CDR3 contains 12 residues. Trimming removed 3 bases from V and 0 bases from J, with 1 base in between. TCRdb independently ran MiXCR on the 5' RACE reads; one entry per CDR3 protein. The table records around 180,000 distinct CDR3 sequences, 6.2% of them present only once. Specimen: CD4+ T cells sorted from PBMCs, collected on the day of the first yellow fever vaccination. This sequence originates from a man aged 18 to 30 who received the YFV17D yellow fever vaccine. The rearrangement joins TRBV12-3 or TRBV12-4 to TRBJ2-3; no clear D gene. CDR3 amino acids: CASSFSTDTQYF. The DNA of the CDR3 is TGTGCCAGCAGTTTCAGCACAGATACGCAGTATTTT.